A selection of T cell receptor beta chains follows, all from one sample in a study of identical twins. MiXCR, run by TCRdb on the 5' RACE reads, gives a single entry per CDR3 protein. Of under 900,000 distinct CDR3 sequences listed, around a sixth were seen once; the top ten hold about an eighth. This sample was also put to use in a study of T cells expressing NK-cell markers.

The sequenced material came from PBMCs. The origin of the receptors is a young woman in good health. CDR3s include the opening cysteine and the closing phenylalanine or tryptophan. D genes are given only for firm matches. Expanded clones are given a class, and other clones once, few, many or no size at all.

j_call cdr3_length v_call clone_size d_call cdr3_nt cdr3_aa
TRBJ2-6 15 TRBV15 - - TGTGCCATAAGGAAGGGGGAGGTTGGGGCCAACGTCCTGACTTTC CAIRKGEVGANVLTF
TRBJ1-3 14 TRBV12-3/TRBV12-4 few - TGTGCCAGCAGTTTCAGGGTCGCTGGAAACACCATATATTTT CASSFRVAGNTIYF
TRBJ2-1 15 TRBV27 - - TGTGCCAGCAGTCATCCCGGTTCGGCTAGCAATGAGCAGTTCTTC CASSHPGSASNEQFF
TRBJ1-1 17 TRBV6-5 few - TGTGCCAGCAGTTCGCCGGGACTAGCGGGAGAAGTGGGTGAAGCTTTCTTT CASSSPGLAGEVGEAFF
TRBJ2-5 12 TRBV29-1 - - TGCAGCGGTTCGCGAGGGGGGGAGACCCAGTACTTC CSGSRGGETQYF
TRBJ2-1 16 TRBV7-8 many - TGTGCCAGCAGCCCACAGAGCGGAAACCTCTACAATGAGCAGTTCTTC CASSPQSGNLYNEQFF
TRBJ2-7 12 TRBV25-1 few - TGTGCCAGCAGGAAGAGCTCCTACGAGCAGTACTTC CASRKSSYEQYF
TRBJ2-1 17 TRBV7-9 - TRBD2 TGTGCCAGCAGCCCCGAGCGAGGACTAGCGGGAGTCAATGAGCAGTTCTTC CASSPERGLAGVNEQFF
TRBJ2-7 12 TRBV5-1 few - TGCGCCAGCAACGGAGGCTCGAACGAGCAGTACTTC CASNGGSNEQYF
TRBJ2-7 13 TRBV5-1 - TRBD1 TGCGCCAGCAGCTTACAGGGGGCGCGACGGCAGTACTTC CASSLQGARRQYF
TRBJ1-2 8 TRBV29-1 - - TGCAGCATCGGAGGCTACACCTTC CSIGGYTF
TRBJ2-5 14 TRBV12-3/TRBV12-4 - - TGTGCCAGCAGTTTAGAGGGGGAACAAGAGACCCAGTACTTC CASSLEGEQETQYF
TRBJ2-5 17 TRBV6-5 few - TGTGCCAGCAGTTATCCGGACGACAGCGGCTACCAAGAGACCCAGTACTTC CASSYPDDSGYQETQYF
TRBJ2-7 14 TRBV10-3 - - TGTGCCATCAGTCCTGCCCCGCTGGGTGATGAGCAGTACTTC CAISPAPLGDEQYF
TRBJ2-1 14 TRBV20-1 many - TGCAGTGCCCAGGACAGTGACTCCTACAATGAGCAGTTCTTC CSAQDSDSYNEQFF
TRBJ1-2 13 TRBV20-1 few - TGCAGTGGGGTGGCAGATGCTAACTATGGCTACACCTTC CSGVADANYGYTF
TRBJ2-1 16 TRBV24-1 - TRBD2 TGTGCCACCAGTGAGACCGGGAGGAGCTCCTACAATGAGCAGTTCTTC CATSETGRSSYNEQFF
TRBJ2-1 18 TRBV4-2 - TRBD2 TGTGCCAGCAGCCTACCAGGACTTAGCGGGAGGGCCAACAATGAGCAGTTCTTC CASSLPGLSGRANNEQFF
TRBJ1-1 15 TRBV12-3/TRBV12-4 - - TGTGCCAGCAGTTTTTTCCGGACGCGGGGGACTGAAGCTTTCTTT CASSFFRTRGTEAFF
TRBJ2-5 11 TRBV2 - - TGTGCCAGCGTTCTGCAAGAGACCCAGTACTTC CASVLQETQYF
TRBJ2-7 13 TRBV7-9 - - TGTGCCAGCAGCTTGTCCCTTCCCTACGAGCAGTACTTC CASSLSLPYEQYF
TRBJ1-1 12 TRBV20-1 few - TGCAGTGCTAGGAGGGGTTACACTGAAGCTTTCTTT CSARRGYTEAFF
TRBJ1-1 14 TRBV14 - - TGTGCCAGCCATAGAGGGAACATGAACACTGAAGCTTTCTTT CASHRGNMNTEAFF
TRBJ2-1 13 TRBV4-3 - - TGCGCCAGCAGCCAAGAGGGAGGCAATGAGCAGTTCTTC CASSQEGGNEQFF
TRBJ2-1 15 TRBV7-6 - - TGTGCCAGCAGCTTTGCGGACTTCGCATACAATGAGCAGTTCTTC CASSFADFAYNEQFF
TRBJ2-5 14 TRBV12-3/TRBV12-4 few TRBD2 TGTGCCAGCAAAGCGGGGGGTGCTGGCGAGACCCAGTACTTC CASKAGGAGETQYF
TRBJ2-7 15 TRBV5-5 - - TGTGCCAGCAGCTTGGATTCGCAGTCTTTCTACGAGCAGTACTTC CASSLDSQSFYEQYF
TRBJ2-5 14 TRBV12-3/TRBV12-4 - - TGTGCCAGCAGCCCTTGGGCTGCGGCAGAGACCCAGTACTTC CASSPWAAAETQYF
TRBJ1-5 14 TRBV5-1 - - TGCGCCAGCTCAAATTTCGGGGGCAGTCAGCCCCAGCATTTT CASSNFGGSQPQHF
TRBJ1-4 14 TRBV12-3/TRBV12-4 few - TGTGCCAGCAGCTACGGCACGAACGGGGAAAAACTGTTTTTT CASSYGTNGEKLFF
TRBJ2-7 13 TRBV29-1 - TRBD2 TGCAGCGTAAAAGGACTAGCGGGAGGTGTGCAGTACTTC CSVKGLAGGVQYF
TRBJ2-1 15 TRBV20-1 - TRBD2 TGCAGTTCCCAGGGGGGGACTAGCGGGTACAATGAGCAGTTCTTC CSSQGGTSGYNEQFF
TRBJ1-2 14 TRBV12-3/TRBV12-4 few - TGTGCCAGCAGTTTTAGTACGGCTAACTATGGCTACACCTTC CASSFSTANYGYTF
TRBJ2-5 13 TRBV24-1 - TRBD2 TGTGCCACCAGTGACGGCGGGGGTGAGACCCAGTACTTC CATSDGGGETQYF
TRBJ2-1 17 TRBV25-1 few TRBD2 TGTGCCAGCAGTGAACGGGCGGGGGGCTTTCTTATCAATGAGCAGTTCTTC CASSERAGGFLINEQFF
TRBJ2-5 17 TRBV4-2 - - TGTGCCAGCAGCCAAGTCTCGGGGGATCGGAACCAAGAGACCCAGTACTTC CASSQVSGDRNQETQYF
TRBJ1-1 14 TRBV12-3/TRBV12-4 few - TGTGCCAGCAGTTTTTGGGGTAGGGGCACTGAAGCTTTCTTT CASSFWGRGTEAFF
TRBJ2-1 14 TRBV6-1 few - TGTGCCAGCAGTGAACAGGGAACATACAATGAGCAGTTCTTC CASSEQGTYNEQFF
TRBJ2-3 15 TRBV12-3/TRBV12-4 - TRBD2 TGTGCCAGCAGAACTTCTAGCGGCAGCACAGATACGCAGTATTTT CASRTSSGSTDTQYF
TRBJ2-4 12 TRBV18 - - TGTGCCAGCTCACCGTCGGAAAACATTCAGTACTTC CASSPSENIQYF
TRBJ2-7 16 TRBV3-1 few - TGTGCCAGCAGCCAAGATATTGGAGCGAAATCCTACGAGCAGTACTTC CASSQDIGAKSYEQYF
TRBJ1-1 16 TRBV6-1 - TRBD1 TGTGCCAGCAGTACGACAGGGGGCATTGGGAACACTGAAGCTTTCTTT CASSTTGGIGNTEAFF
TRBJ2-2 17 TRBV10-3 few - TGTGCCATCAGTGAGAATAATGGGGCGGGGATCGCCGGGGAGCTGTTTTTT CAISENNGAGIAGELFF
TRBJ2-3 12 TRBV30 - - TGTGCCTTCGAGGAGGGCTCAGATACGCAGTATTTT CAFEEGSDTQYF
TRBJ2-3 15 TRBV7-9 - - TGTGCCAGCAGCCCTTCTAGGGGTGGGACAGATACGCAGTATTTT CASSPSRGGTDTQYF
TRBJ2-1 14 TRBV11-2 - - TGTGCCAGCAGCCCTTCTATTGGTTTCCATGAGCAGTTCTTC CASSPSIGFHEQFF
TRBJ2-7 14 TRBV5-1 - TRBD1 TGCGCCAGCAGCTTGACGGGACAGTACTACGAGCAGTACTTC CASSLTGQYYEQYF
TRBJ1-2 13 TRBV7-8 - TRBD1 TGTGCCAGCAGCCCCCGACAGGGCCATGGCTACACCTTC CASSPRQGHGYTF
TRBJ2-3 15 TRBV6-1 few - TGTGCCAGCACCCGACAGGGAGCGGGGACAGATACGCAGTATTTT CASTRQGAGTDTQYF
TRBJ2-1 14 TRBV20-1 few TRBD2 TGCAGTGCGAGCGGCGGGAGGGCGGAAAATGAGCAGTTCTTC CSASGGRAENEQFF